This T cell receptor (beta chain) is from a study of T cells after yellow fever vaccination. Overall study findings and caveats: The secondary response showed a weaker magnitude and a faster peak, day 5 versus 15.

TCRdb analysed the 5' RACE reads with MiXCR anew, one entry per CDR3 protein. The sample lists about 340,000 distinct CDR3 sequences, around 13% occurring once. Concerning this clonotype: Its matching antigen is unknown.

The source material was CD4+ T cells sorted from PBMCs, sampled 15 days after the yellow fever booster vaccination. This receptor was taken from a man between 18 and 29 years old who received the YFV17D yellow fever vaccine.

CDR3 protein: CASKPGSGGTDTQYF. CDR3 DNA sequence: TGTGCCAGCAAGCCGGGGTCGGGGGGCACAGATACGCAGTATTTT. The V and J genes are TRBV6-2 or TRBV6-3 and TRBJ2-3; TRBD2 is a possible D gene (6 bases). The germline gives CDR1 MNHEY, CDR2 SVGEGT. The germline V and J ends were trimmed by 7 bases and 1 base, with 15 bases remaining between them. This CDR3 is 15 amino acids long.